Sequencing of this TCR beta chain was carried out in a study of cytomegalovirus exposure and HLA in healthy donors. Study results and limitations: In a later analysis, the majority of CMV-associated beta chains seemingly showed HLA restriction. A later analysis associated under 20,000 TCR beta sequences with HLA alleles at a 0.05 false discovery rate.

As to this clone: What it binds is unknown.

Germline loops: CDR1 SGHRS, CDR2 YFSETQ. The CDR3 is 17 amino acids. V lost 2 bases and J lost 4, with 22 bases in between. 60 Vbeta and 13 Jbeta primers were used in PCR. Data came from immunoSEQ multiplex PCR; TCRdb stores just in-frame clones and leaves some out. The sample includes more than 200,000 clones, 82% seen only once; the top ten take roughly 5.5%. The sequenced sample consisted of PBMCs. This receptor was obtained from a man aged 40-50 years in good health and CMV-seropositive. This sequence joins TRBV5-1 and TRBJ2-7; a weak D match, TRBD2 (7 bases). Here the CDR3 reads CASSFASNRDYGYEQYF. The CDR3 bases are TGCGCCAGCAGCTTTGCCTCGAACAGGGACTACGGGTACGAGCAGTACTTC.